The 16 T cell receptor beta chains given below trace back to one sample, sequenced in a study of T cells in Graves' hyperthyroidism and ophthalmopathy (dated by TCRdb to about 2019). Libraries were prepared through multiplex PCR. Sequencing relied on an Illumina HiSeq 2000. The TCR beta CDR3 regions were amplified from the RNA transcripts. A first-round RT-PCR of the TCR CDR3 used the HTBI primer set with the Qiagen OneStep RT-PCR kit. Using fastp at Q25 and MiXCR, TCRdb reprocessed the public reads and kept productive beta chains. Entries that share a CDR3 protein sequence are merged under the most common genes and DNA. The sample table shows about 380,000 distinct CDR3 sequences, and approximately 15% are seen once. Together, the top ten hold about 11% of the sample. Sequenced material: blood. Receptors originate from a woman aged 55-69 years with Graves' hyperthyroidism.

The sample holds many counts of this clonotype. The CDR3: CASSHRTSGSTGELFF. The CDR3 bases are TGTGCCAGCAGTCACCGGACTAGCGGGAGCACCGGGGAGCTGTTTTTT. The chain carries TRBV2 and TRBJ2-2; 13 bases are shared with TRBD2. Trimming removed 5 bases from V and 4 bases from J; junction bases left unmatched: 4. Germline CDR1 SNHLY, CDR2 FYNNEI. This CDR3 region has 16 residues.

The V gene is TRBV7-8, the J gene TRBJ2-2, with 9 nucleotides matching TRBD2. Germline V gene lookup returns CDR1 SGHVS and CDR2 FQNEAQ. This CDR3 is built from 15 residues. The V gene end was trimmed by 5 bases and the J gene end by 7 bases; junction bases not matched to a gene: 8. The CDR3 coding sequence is TGTGCCAGCAGCCCCCTCGCGGGAGGGGTCGGGGAGCTGTTTTTT. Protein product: CASSPLAGGVGELFF.

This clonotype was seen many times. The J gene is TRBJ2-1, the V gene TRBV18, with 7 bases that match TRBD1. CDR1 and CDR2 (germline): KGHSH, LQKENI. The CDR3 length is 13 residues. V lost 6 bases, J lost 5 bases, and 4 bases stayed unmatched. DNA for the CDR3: TGTGCCAGCTCTTTCCAGGGGGACAATGAGCAGTTCTTC. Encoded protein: CASSFQGDNEQFF.

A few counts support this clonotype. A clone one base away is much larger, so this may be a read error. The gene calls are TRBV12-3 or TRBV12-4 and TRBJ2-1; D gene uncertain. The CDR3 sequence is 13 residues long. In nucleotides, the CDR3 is TGTGCCAGCAGCACAAGCTCCTGCAATGAGCAGTTCTTC. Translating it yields CASSTSSCNEQFF.

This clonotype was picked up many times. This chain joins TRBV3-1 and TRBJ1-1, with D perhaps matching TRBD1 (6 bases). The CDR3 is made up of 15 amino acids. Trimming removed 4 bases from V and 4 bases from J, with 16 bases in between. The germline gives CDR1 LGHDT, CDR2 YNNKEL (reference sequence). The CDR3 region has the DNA TGTGCCAGCAGCCCCTCGGCAGGGGTGGGCACTGAAGCTTTCTTT. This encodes CASSPSAGVGTEAFF.

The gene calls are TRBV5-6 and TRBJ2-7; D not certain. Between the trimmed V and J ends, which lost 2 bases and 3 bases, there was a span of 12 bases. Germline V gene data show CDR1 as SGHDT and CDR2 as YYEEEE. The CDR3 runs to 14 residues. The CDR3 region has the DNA TGTGCCAGCAGCTTCGGTCCGTTCGTCTACGAGCAGTACTTC. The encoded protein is CASSFGPFVYEQYF.

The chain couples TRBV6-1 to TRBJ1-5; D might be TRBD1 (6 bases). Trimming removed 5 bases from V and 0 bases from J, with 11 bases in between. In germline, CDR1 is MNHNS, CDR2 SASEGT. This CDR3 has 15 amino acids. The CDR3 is CASSRQENSNQPQHF. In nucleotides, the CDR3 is TGTGCCAGCAGTCGACAGGAGAATAGCAATCAGCCCCAGCATTTT.

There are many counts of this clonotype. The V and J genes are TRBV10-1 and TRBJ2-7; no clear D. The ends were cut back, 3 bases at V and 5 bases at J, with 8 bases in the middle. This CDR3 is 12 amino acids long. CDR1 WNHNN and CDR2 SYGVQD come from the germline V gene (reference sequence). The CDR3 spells CASSDQGNEQYF. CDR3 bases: TGCGCCAGCAGTGACCAAGGAAACGAGCAGTACTTC.

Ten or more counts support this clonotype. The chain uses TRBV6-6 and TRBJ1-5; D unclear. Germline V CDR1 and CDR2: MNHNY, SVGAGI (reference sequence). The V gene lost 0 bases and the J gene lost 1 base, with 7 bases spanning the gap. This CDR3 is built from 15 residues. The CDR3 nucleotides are TGTGCCAGCAGTTACTCCCCAGAAAGCAATCAGCCCCAGCATTTT. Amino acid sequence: CASSYSPESNQPQHF.

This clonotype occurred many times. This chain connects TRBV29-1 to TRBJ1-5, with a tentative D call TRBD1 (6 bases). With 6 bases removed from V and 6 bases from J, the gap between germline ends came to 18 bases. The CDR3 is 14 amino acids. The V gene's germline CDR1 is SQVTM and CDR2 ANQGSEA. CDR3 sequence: CSVTTGPPGQPQHF. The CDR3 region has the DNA TGCAGCGTAACGACAGGCCCGCCGGGTCAGCCCCAGCATTTT.

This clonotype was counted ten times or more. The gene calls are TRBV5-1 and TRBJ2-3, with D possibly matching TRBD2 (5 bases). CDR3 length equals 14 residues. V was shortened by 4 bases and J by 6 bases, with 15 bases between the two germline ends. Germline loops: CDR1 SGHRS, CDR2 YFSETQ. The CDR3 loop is CASSRRGGQDTQYF. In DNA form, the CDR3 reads TGCGCCAGCAGCCGCCGCGGAGGTCAGGATACGCAGTATTTT.

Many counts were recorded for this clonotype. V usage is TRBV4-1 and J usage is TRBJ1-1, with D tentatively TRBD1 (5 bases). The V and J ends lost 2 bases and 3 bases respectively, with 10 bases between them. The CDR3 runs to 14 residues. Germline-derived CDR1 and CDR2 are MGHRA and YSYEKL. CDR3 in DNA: TGCGCCAGCAGCCAACAGGGTGCGTACACTGAAGCTTTCTTT. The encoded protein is CASSQQGAYTEAFF.

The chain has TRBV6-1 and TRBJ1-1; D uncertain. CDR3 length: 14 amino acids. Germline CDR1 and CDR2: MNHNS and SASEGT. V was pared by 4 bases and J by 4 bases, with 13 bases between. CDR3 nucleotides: TGTGCCAGCAGTGGGATCTTTATAGGCACTGAAGCTTTCTTT. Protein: CASSGIFIGTEAFF.

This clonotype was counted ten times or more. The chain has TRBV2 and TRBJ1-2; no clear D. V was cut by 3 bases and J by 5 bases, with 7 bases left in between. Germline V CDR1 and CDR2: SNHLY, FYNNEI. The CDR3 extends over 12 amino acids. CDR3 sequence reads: CASSERGYGYTF. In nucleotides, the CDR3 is TGTGCCAGCAGTGAGCGTGGATATGGCTACACCTTC.

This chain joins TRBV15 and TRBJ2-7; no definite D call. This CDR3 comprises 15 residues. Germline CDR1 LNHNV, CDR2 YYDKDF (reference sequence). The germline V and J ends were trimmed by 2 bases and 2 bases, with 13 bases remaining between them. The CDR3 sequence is CATSRSGSSTYEQYF. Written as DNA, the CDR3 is TGTGCCACCAGCAGATCCGGGTCCTCAACCTACGAGCAGTACTTC.

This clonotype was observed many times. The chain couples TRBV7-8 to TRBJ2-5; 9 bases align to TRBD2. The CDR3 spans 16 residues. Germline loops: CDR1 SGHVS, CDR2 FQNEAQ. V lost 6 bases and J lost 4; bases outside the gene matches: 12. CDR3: CASRGGASGIPETQYF. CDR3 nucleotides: TGTGCCAGCAGAGGGGGAGCTAGCGGGATACCAGAGACCCAGTACTTC. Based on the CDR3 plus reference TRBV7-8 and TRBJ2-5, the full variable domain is GAGVSQSPRYKVAKRGQDVALRCDPISGHVSLFWYQQALGQGPEFLTYFQNEAQLDKSGLPSDRFFAERPEGSVSTLKIQRTQQEDSAVYLCASRGGASGIPETQYFGPGTRLLVL.